This T cell receptor beta chain is from a study of blood T cell repertoires in COVID-19. Assay: immunoSEQ multiplex PCR; the TCRdb copy retains only in-frame clones and omits some. The sample has about 340,000 clones, approximately 86% seen once. The CDR3 totals 15 residues. Germline-derived CDR1 and CDR2 are LGHDT and YNNKEL (reference sequence). V lost 0 bases to trimming and J lost 7 bases, with 13 bases between them. Seattle's cohort entered during active infection and was followed longitudinally. The V and J genes are TRBV3-1 (or the pseudogene TRBV3-2) and TRBJ2-1; no reliable D call. The specimen sequenced was peripheral blood. This receptor was taken from a woman in her sixties with COVID-19, enrolled during active disease. The CDR3 region has the DNA TGTGCCAGCAGCCAAGACCTGGGCTCGAGAAATGAGCAGTTCTTC. Translation: CASSQDLGSRNEQFF.